The 16 T cell receptor beta chains listed next were all sequenced from one sample in a study of blood T cell repertoires in COVID-19. Method: immunoSEQ multiplex PCR; TCRdb's copy keeps in-frame clones and lacks some. Of 19,000 or so clones in the sample, around 87% were seen once. Source material: peripheral blood. The origin of the receptors is a man between 65 and 79 years old with acute or convalescent COVID-19.

The V call is TRBV19, the J call TRBJ2-7; 9 bases fit TRBD1. V lost 3 bases, J lost 2 bases, and 5 bases stayed unmatched. Per the germline V gene, CDR1 is LNHDA and CDR2 is SQIVND (reference sequence). The CDR3 has 15 residues. The CDR3 sequence: CASSMRGQGTYEQYF. Written as DNA, the CDR3 is TGTGCCAGTAGTATGAGGGGACAGGGAACCTACGAGCAGTACTTC.

This chain connects TRBV5-1 to TRBJ1-2; D unresolved. The V and J ends lost 0 bases and 2 bases respectively, with 8 bases between them. Germline-derived CDR1 and CDR2 are SGHRS and YFSETQ. The CDR3 has 14 amino acids. The CDR3 DNA sequence: TGCGCCAGCAGCTTGGGTCCAGAAAACTATGGCTACACCTTC. Translating it yields CASSLGPENYGYTF.

This chain connects TRBV4-3 to TRBJ1-2; D not certain. This CDR3 spans 16 amino acids. The germline V and J ends were trimmed by 0 bases and 0 bases, with 11 bases remaining between them. CDR1 and CDR2 (germline): LGHNA, YSLEER. CDR3 region: CASSQDRTGANYGYTF. The CDR3, as DNA: TGCGCCAGCAGCCAAGACAGGACTGGGGCTAACTATGGCTACACCTTC.

J is TRBJ1-1 and V is TRBV28; a possible D gene is TRBD1 (5 bases). The CDR3 covers 15 residues. The germline gives CDR1 MDHEN, CDR2 SYDVKM. With 5 bases removed from V and 1 base from J, the gap between germline ends came to 14 bases. CDR3 in amino acids: CASSPGGNENTEAFF. CDR3 coding DNA: TGTGCCAGCAGTCCCGGGGGGAATGAGAACACTGAAGCTTTCTTT.

CDR3 sequence (DNA): TGTGCCAGCAGCCACGAGGGCGGGCAGTACTTC. This encodes CASSHEGGQYF. This chain joins TRBV3-1 (or the pseudogene TRBV3-2) and TRBJ2-7; D is perhaps TRBD2 (5 bases). CDR1 is LGHDT and CDR2 is YNNKEL in the germline V gene (reference sequence). The CDR3 runs to 11 residues. Trimming pared 3 bases from V and 9 bases from J, leaving 9 bases between.

The chain is built from TRBV6-2 or TRBV6-3 and TRBJ2-7, with D hard to call. This CDR3 is 13 amino acids long. The germline V gene has CDR1 MNHEY and CDR2 SVGEGT. With 4 bases removed from V and 3 bases from J, the gap between germline ends came to 10 bases. The CDR3 region has the DNA TGTGCCAGCAGTTCAAGTCCGGTCTACGAGCAGTACTTC. Translating gives CASSSSPVYEQYF.

This CDR3 is CASSGGLPNTEAFF. The CDR3 region has the DNA TGTGCCAGCAGTGGGGGACTGCCGAACACTGAAGCTTTCTTT. V gene TRBV2 combines with J gene TRBJ1-1; possible D gene TRBD1, 5 bases. There are 14 residues in the CDR3. Looked up from germline, CDR1 is SNHLY and CDR2 is FYNNEI. Trimming stripped 4 bases from V and 1 base from J, with 10 bases between.

This clone ranks as medium-sized. The junction differs from germline at one of its ends, possibly a read error. The same CDR3 is also encoded by other DNA sequences in this sample. The J gene is TRBJ2-5, the V gene TRBV9; 9 nucleotides match TRBD2. CDR1 and CDR2 (germline): SGDLS, YYNGEE. The CDR3 has 15 amino acids. The CDR3 protein is CPPRGGGGPQETQYF. DNA for the CDR3: TGCCCCCCCCGCGGCGGGGGGGGGCCCCAAGAGACCCAGTACTTC.

The chain carries TRBV6-2 or TRBV6-3 and TRBJ2-7; D possibly corresponds to TRBD1 (7 bases). The V end was cut by 3 bases, the J end by 3 bases, with 15 bases between. Germline V gene sequence: CDR1 MNHEY, CDR2 SVGEGT. CDR3 length: 15 amino acids. CDR3 bases: TGTGCCAGCAGTTATCGGGAGACAGGGTACTACGAGCAGTACTTC. Translation: CASSYRETGYYEQYF.

The chain joins TRBV5-1 to TRBJ2-5; D remains ambiguous. CDR3 length: 14 residues. Trimming left V 5 bases short and J 0 bases short, with 11 bases between. CDR1 and CDR2 (germline): SGHRS, YFSETQ. The CDR3 DNA reads TGCGCCAGCAGGCTCAGGTTAAACCAAGAGACCCAGTACTTC. It yields the protein CASRLRLNQETQYF. The whole variable domain, filled in from reference TRBV5-1 and TRBJ2-5, reads KAGVTQTPRYLIKTRGQQVTLSCSPISGHRSVSWYQQTPGQGLQFLFEYFSETQRNKGNFPGRFSGRQFSNSRSEMNVSTLELGDSALYLCASRLRLNQETQYFGPGTRLLVL.

The chain combines TRBV25-1 with TRBJ1-2; weak D call: TRBD1 (6 bases). The CDR3 consists of 13 residues. Trimming stripped 3 bases from V and 6 bases from J, with 11 bases between. Germline V lookup: CDR1 MGHDK, CDR2 SYGVNS. The CDR3 DNA follows: TGTGCCAGCAGTGATTGGTCAGGGGATGGCTACACCTTC. This gives the protein CASSDWSGDGYTF.

The chain uses TRBV3-1 (or the pseudogene TRBV3-2) and TRBJ2-2, with TRBD1 matching 8 bases. In germline, CDR1 is LGHDT, CDR2 YNNKEL (reference sequence). This CDR3 spans 15 amino acids. The ends lost 4 bases at V and 6 bases at J; junction bases unmatched: 7. The CDR3 region has the DNA TGTGCCAGCAGCCGCGGACAGGGTAGGGCCGGGGAGCTGTTTTTT. Its protein is CASSRGQGRAGELFF.

This chain connects TRBV4-1 to TRBJ2-5; D might be TRBD2 (6 bases). Trimming removed 1 base at V and 14 bases at J, with 17 bases between. The CDR3 has 13 residues. CDR1 and CDR2 from the germline V gene are MGHRA and YSYEKL. The CDR3 is CASSQAPGTPDYF. DNA for the CDR3: TGCGCCAGCAGCCAAGCCCCTGGGACTCCAGACTACTTC.

The chain joins TRBV14 to TRBJ2-1; 8 nucleotides agree with TRBD1. The V gene end was trimmed by 7 bases and the J gene end by 4 bases; junction bases not matched to a gene: 9. Germline V gene data show CDR1 as SGHDN and CDR2 as FVKESK. This CDR3 is built from 15 residues. CDR3 bases: TGTGCCAGCACCAACACCGGGACAGGATACAATGAGCAGTTCTTC. This encodes CASTNTGTGYNEQFF.

The chain joins TRBV5-1 to TRBJ1-5; possible D gene TRBD1, 6 bases. V shed 4 bases and J shed 0 bases, with 14 bases lying between them. Germline loops: CDR1 SGHRS, CDR2 YFSETQ. The CDR3 is 16 amino acids. CDR3 loop: CASSPGGANSNQPQHF. The CDR3 DNA sequence: TGCGCCAGCAGCCCCGGGGGGGCGAATAGCAATCAGCCCCAGCATTTT.

The genes are TRBV25-1 and TRBJ2-1; D gene unclear. Germline V gives CDR1 MGHDK, CDR2 SYGVNS. The CDR3 is 15 residues long. Trimming removed 5 bases at V and 4 bases at J, with 15 bases between. In DNA, the CDR3 is TGTGCCAGCAGTTCCCCGGCAGGTCCGTACAATGAGCAGTTCTTC. It yields the protein CASSSPAGPYNEQFF.